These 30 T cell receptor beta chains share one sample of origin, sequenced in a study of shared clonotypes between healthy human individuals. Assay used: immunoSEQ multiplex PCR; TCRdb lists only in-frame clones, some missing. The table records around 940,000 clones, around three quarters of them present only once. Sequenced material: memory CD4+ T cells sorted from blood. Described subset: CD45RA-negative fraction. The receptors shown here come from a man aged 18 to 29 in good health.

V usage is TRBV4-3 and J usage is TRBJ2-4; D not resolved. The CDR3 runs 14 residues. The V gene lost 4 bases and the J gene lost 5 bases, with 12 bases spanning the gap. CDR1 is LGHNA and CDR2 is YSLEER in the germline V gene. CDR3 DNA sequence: TGCGCCAGCAGCCGCTCACGTTCCCAAAACATTCAGTACTTC. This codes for CASSRSRSQNIQYF.

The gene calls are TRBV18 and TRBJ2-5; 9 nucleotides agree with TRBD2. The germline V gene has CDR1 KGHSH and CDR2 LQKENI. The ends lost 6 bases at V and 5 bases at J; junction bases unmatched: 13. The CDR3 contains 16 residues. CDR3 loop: CASSPFSGSSGETQYF. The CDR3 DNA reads TGTGCCAGCTCTCCCTTTAGCGGGAGTTCGGGTGAGACCCAGTACTTC. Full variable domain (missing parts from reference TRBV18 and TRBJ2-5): NAGVMQNPRHLVRRRGQEARLRCSPMKGHSHVYWYRQLPEEGLKFMVYLQKENIIDESGMPKERFSAEFPKEGPSILRIQQVVRGDSAAYFCASSPFSGSSGETQYFGPGTRLLVL.

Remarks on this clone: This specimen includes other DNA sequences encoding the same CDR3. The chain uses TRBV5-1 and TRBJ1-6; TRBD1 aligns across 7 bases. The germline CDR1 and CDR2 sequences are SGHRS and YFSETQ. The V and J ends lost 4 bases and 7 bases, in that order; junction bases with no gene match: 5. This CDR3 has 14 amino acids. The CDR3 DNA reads TGCGCCAGCAGCCCTGGGACAGTAAATTCACCCCTCCACTTT. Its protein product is CASSPGTVNSPLHF.

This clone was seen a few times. Here the CDR3 DNA reads TGTGCCAGCAGTGAAATAATTTCCTACGAGCAGTACTTC. Amino acid sequence: CASSEIISYEQYF. The V call is TRBV2, the J call TRBJ2-7; D unresolved. The CDR3 contains 13 residues. Germline CDR1 and CDR2: SNHLY and FYNNEI. Trimming took off 2 bases at V and 1 base at J, with 6 bases between the two ends.

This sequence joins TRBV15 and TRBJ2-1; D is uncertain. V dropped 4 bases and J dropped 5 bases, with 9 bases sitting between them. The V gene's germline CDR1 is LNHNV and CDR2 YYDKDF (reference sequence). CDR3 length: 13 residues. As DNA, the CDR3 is TGTGCCACCAGCACTGGTTCCCACAATGAGCAGTTCTTC. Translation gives CATSTGSHNEQFF. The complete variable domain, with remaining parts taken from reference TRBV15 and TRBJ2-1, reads DAMVIQNPRYQVTQFGKPVTLSCSQTLNHNVMYWYQQKSSQAPKLLFHYYDKDFNNEADTPDNFQSRRPNTSFCFLDIRSPGLGDTAMYLCATSTGSHNEQFFGPGTRLTVL.

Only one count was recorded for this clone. CDR3 nucleotide sequence: TGTGCCAGCAGTGAGAGAGGGGACCCTTCCAACGTCCTGACTTTC. It codes for CASSERGDPSNVLTF. The rearrangement uses TRBV6-4 and TRBJ2-6; D may correspond to TRBD1 or TRBD2 (5 bases each). The CDR3 extends over 15 amino acids. Trimming shortened V by 3 bases and J by 8 bases, and 14 bases separated the two germline ends. Germline CDR1 is MRHNA and CDR2 is SNTAGT.

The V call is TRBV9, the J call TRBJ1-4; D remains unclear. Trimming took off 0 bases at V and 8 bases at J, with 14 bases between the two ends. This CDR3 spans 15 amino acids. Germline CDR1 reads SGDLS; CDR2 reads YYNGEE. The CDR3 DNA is TGTGCCAGCAGCGTAGGTGGAGCCCCTTGGGAAAAACTGTTTTTT. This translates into CASSVGGAPWEKLFF.

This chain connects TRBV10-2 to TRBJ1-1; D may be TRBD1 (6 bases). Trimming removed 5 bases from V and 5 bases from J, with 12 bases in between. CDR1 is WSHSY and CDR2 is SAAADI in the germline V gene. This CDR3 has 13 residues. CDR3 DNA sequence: TGCGCCAGCAGTTCACAGGGTCGGACTGAAGCTTTCTTT. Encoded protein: CASSSQGRTEAFF.

The CDR3 bases are TGTGCCACCAGCAGAGGCGGAGGGGTTAACAATGAGCAGTTCTTC. It encodes CATSRGGGVNNEQFF. The genes are TRBV15 and TRBJ2-1, with D tentatively TRBD2 (6 bases). This CDR3 is built from 15 residues. Germline values: CDR1 LNHNV, CDR2 YYDKDF (reference sequence). V was shortened by 1 base and J by 5 bases, with 12 bases between the two germline ends.

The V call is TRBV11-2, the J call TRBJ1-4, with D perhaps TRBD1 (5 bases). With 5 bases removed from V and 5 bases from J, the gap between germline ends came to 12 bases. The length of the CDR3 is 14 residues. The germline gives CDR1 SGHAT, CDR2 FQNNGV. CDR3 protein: CASSARGGNEKLFF. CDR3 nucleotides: TGTGCCAGCAGCGCCCGTGGGGGGAATGAAAAACTGTTTTTT.

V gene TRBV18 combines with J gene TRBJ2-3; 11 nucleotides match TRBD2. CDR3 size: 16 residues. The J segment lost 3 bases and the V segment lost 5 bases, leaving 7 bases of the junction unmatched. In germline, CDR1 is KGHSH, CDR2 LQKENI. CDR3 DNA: TGTGCCAGCTCAGCCACTAGCGGGAGTCGAACAGATACGCAGTATTTT. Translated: CASSATSGSRTDTQYF. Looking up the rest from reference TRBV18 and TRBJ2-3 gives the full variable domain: NAGVMQNPRHLVRRRGQEARLRCSPMKGHSHVYWYRQLPEEGLKFMVYLQKENIIDESGMPKERFSAEFPKEGPSILRIQQVVRGDSAAYFCASSATSGSRTDTQYFGPGTRLTVL.

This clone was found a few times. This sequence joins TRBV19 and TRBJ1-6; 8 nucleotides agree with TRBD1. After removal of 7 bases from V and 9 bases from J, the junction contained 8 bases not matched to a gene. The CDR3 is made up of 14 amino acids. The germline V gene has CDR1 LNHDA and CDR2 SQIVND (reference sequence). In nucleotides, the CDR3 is TGTGCCAGTACCCCGGACAGGGATGGTTCACCCCTCCACTTT. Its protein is CASTPDRDGSPLHF.

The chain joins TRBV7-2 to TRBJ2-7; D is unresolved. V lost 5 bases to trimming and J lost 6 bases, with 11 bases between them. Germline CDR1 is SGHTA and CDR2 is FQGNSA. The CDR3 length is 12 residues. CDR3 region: CASSVEVGEQYF. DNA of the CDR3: TGTGCCAGCAGCGTCGAGGTCGGCGAGCAGTACTTC.

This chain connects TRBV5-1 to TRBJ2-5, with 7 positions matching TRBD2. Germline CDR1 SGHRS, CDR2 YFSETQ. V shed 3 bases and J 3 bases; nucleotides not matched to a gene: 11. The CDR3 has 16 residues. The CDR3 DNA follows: TGCGCCAGCAGCTCGAACTCGGGACGGGGGGAAGAGACCCAGTACTTC. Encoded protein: CASSSNSGRGEETQYF.

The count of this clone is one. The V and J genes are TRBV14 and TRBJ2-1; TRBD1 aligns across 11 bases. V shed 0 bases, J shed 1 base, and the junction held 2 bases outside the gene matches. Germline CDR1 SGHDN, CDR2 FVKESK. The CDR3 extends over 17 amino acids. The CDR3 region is CASSQEDRGRSYNEQFF. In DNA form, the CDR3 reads TGTGCCAGCAGCCAAGAGGACAGGGGGCGATCCTACAATGAGCAGTTCTTC. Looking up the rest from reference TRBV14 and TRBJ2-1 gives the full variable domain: EAGVTQFPSHSVIEKGQTVTLRCDPISGHDNLYWYRRVMGKEIKFLLHFVKESKQDESGMPNNRFLAERTGGTYSTLKVQPAELEDSGVYFCASSQEDRGRSYNEQFFGPGTRLTVL.

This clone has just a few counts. The CDR3 sequence is CASSSRGLPYEQYF. The CDR3 nucleotides read TGTGCCAGCAGCTCAAGGGGGCTCCCGTACGAGCAGTACTTC. The chain recombines TRBV21-1 with TRBJ2-7; the table's D call TRBD1 went unverified against the DNA. TRBV21-1 has pseudogene status. The CDR3 length is 14 residues.

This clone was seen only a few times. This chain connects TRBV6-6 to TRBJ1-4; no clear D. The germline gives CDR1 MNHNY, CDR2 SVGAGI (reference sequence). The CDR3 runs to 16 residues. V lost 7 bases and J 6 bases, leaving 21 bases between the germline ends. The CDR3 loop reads CASKVSPRMADEKLFF. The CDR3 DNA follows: TGTGCCAGCAAAGTGTCTCCCCGAATGGCGGATGAAAAACTGTTTTTT.

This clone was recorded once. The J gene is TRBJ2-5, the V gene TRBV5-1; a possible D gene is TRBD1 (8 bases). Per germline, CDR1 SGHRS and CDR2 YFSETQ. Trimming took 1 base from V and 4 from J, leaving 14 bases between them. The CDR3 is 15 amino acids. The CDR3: CASSLSDREGETQYF. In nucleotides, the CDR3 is TGCGCCAGCAGCTTGTCGGACAGGGAGGGAGAGACCCAGTACTTC. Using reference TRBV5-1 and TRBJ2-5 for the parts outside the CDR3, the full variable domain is KAGVTQTPRYLIKTRGQQVTLSCSPISGHRSVSWYQQTPGQGLQFLFEYFSETQRNKGNFPGRFSGRQFSNSRSEMNVSTLELGDSALYLCASSLSDREGETQYFGPGTRLLVL.

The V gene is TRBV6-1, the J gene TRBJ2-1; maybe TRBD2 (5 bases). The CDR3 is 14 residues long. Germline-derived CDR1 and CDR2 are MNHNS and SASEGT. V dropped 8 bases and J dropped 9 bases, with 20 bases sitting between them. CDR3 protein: CASGLAYAAGEQFF. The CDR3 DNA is TGTGCCAGCGGCCTGGCCTATGCCGCGGGTGAGCAGTTCTTC.

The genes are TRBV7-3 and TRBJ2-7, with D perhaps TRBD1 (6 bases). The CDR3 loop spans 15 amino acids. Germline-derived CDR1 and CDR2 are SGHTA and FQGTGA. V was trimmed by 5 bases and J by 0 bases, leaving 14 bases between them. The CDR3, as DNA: TGTGCCAGCAGCCCAGGGGCGACCAGCTCCTACGAGCAGTACTTC. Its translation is CASSPGATSSYEQYF.

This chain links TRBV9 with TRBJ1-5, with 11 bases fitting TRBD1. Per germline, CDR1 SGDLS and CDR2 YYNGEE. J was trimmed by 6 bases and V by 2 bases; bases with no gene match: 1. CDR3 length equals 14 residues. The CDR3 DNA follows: TGTGCCAGCAGCGTTGGACAGGGGGCTCAGCCCCAGCATTTT. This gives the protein CASSVGQGAQPQHF.

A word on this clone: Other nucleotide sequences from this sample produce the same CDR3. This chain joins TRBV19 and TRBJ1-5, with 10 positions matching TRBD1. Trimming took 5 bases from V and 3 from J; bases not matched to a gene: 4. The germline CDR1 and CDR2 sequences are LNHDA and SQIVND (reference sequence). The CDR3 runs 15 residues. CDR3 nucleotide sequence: TGTGCCAGTAGTCCGGGACAGGGGTCCAATCAGCCCCAGCATTTT. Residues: CASSPGQGSNQPQHF.

The CDR3 loop is CACDIKVSQYF. The CDR3, as DNA: TGTGCCTGCGATATTAAGGTTTCGCAGTATTTT. The chain carries TRBV30 and TRBJ2-3, with D unclear. The CDR3 length is 11 residues. Germline lookup yields CDR1 GTSNPN and CDR2 SVGIG (reference sequence). Trimming took 6 bases from V and 10 from J, leaving 14 bases between them.

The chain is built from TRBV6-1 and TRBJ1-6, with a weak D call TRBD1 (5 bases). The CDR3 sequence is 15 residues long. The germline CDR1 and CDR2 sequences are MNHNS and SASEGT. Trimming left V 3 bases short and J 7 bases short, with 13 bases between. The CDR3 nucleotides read TGTGCCAGCAGTGACAGGGTGGGAGGAAATTCACCCCTCCACTTT. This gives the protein CASSDRVGGNSPLHF.

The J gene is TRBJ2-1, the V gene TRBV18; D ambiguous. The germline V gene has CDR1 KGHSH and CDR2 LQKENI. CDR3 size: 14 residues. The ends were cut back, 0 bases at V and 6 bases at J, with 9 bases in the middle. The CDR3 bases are TGTGCCAGCTCACCACCGGCGACGGGCAATGAGCAGTTCTTC. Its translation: CASSPPATGNEQFF.

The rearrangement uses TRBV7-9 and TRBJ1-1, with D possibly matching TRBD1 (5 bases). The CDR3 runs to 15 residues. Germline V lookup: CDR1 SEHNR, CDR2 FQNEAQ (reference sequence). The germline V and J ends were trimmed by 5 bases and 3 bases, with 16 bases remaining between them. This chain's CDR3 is CASSAGVVGYTEAFF. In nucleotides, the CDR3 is TGTGCCAGCAGCGCGGGGGTAGTCGGTTACACTGAAGCTTTCTTT. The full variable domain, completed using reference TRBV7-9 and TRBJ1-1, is DTGVSQNPRHKITKRGQNVTFRCDPISEHNRLYWYRQTLGQGPEFLTYFQNEAQLEKSRLLSDRFSAERPKGSFSTLEIQRTEQGDSAMYLCASSAGVVGYTEAFFGQGTRLTVV.

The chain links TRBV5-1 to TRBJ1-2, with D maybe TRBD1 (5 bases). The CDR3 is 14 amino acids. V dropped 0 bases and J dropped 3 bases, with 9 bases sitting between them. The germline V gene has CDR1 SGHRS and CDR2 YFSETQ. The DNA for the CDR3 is TGCGCCAGCAGCTTGGTCGGGGGAGACTATGGCTACACCTTC. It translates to CASSLVGGDYGYTF.

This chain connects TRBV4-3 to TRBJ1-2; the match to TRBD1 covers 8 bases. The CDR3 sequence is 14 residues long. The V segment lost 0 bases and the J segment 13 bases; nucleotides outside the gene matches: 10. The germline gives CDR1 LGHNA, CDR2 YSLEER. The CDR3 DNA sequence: TGCGCCAGCAGCCAAGAAACGTCCCAGGGGGCCTCCACCTTC. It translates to CASSQETSQGASTF.

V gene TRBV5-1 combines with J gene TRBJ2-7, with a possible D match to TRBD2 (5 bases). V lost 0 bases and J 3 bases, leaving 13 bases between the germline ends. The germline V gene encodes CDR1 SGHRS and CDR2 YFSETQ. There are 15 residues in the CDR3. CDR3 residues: CASSLVGERLYEQYF. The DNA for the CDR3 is TGCGCCAGCAGCTTGGTCGGGGAGCGGCTCTACGAGCAGTACTTC.

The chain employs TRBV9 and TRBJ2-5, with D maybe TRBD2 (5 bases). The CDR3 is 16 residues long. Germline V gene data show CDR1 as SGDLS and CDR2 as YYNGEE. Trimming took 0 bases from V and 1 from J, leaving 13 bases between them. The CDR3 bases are TGTGCCAGCAGCGTAGGCCGTATGCGGGCCCAAGAGACCCAGTACTTC. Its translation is CASSVGRMRAQETQYF.